This T cell receptor (beta chain) appears in the sequencing data of a study of OX40 agonist ivuxolimab in advanced cancers. In germline, CDR1 is SGHDT, CDR2 YYEEEE. The CDR3 runs 13 residues. Trimming took off 0 bases at V and 5 bases at J, with 8 bases between the two ends. TCRdb's table, derived via immunoSEQ multiplex PCR, lists solely in-frame clones and lacks some. The table records 50,000 to 75,000 clones, around 90% of them present only once. This receptor was identified in an adult with an advanced solid tumor such as melanoma, head and neck, liver or kidney cancer. The V and J genes are TRBV5-6 and TRBJ2-5; D not resolved. The sequenced sample was CD4+ or CD8+ T cells sorted from blood, obtained in a trial of the OX40 agonist ivuxolimab. CDR3 protein: CASSLVGRETQYF. The CDR3 bases are TGTGCCAGCAGCTTGGTAGGTCGGGAGACCCAGTACTTC. The complete variable domain, with remaining parts taken from reference TRBV5-6 and TRBJ2-5, reads DAGVTQSPTHLIKTRGQQVTLRCSPKSGHDTVSWYQQALGQGPQFIFQYYEEEERQRGNFPDRFSGHQFPNYSSELNVNALLLGDSALYLCASSLVGRETQYFGPGTRLLVL.